A single sample gave rise to the 6 T cell receptor beta chains below, sequenced in a study of T cell repertoires in cytomegalovirus infection. TCRdb reprocessed the reads via MiXCR and lists one record per CDR3 protein. Among tens of thousands of distinct CDR3 sequences, about 21% were seen once, and the ten largest hold around half. For these TCRs, the target antigens are not known. The sequencing here drew on CD8+ T cells from cultured PBMCs, taken from culture after CMV antigen stimulation. The receptors stem from a human donor in good health (CMV status not recorded). Some clones in this sample may be carry-over from other donors' samples.

This clonotype was observed a handful of times. The J gene is TRBJ2-2, the V gene TRBV2; D may correspond to TRBD1 or TRBD2 (5 bases each). Germline V gene sequence: CDR1 SNHLY, CDR2 FYNNEI. The CDR3 runs 12 residues. The germline V and J ends were trimmed by 10 bases and 4 bases, with 10 bases remaining between them. Written as DNA, the CDR3 is TGTGCCACCCGAGGGGTCACCGGGGAGCTGTTTTTT. It is translated as CATRGVTGELFF.

This chain connects TRBV30 to TRBJ1-1; no definite D call. Trimming left V 5 bases short and J 1 base short, with 11 bases between. The germline V gene has CDR1 GTSNPN and CDR2 SVGIG (reference sequence). The CDR3 length is 13 residues. CDR3 nucleotides: TGTGCCTGGTCCCACAGCGCGAACACTGAAGCTTTCTTT. Protein sequence: CAWSHSANTEAFF.

The chain uses TRBV6-2 or TRBV6-3 and TRBJ2-1; 7 nucleotides line up with TRBD1. This CDR3 comprises 19 residues. Germline V CDR1 and CDR2: MNHEY, SVGEGT. Trimming removed 0 bases from V and 4 bases from J; junction bases left unmatched: 15. Here the CDR3 reads CASSYSFSPRGQGYNEQFF. CDR3 bases: TGTGCCAGCAGTTACTCGTTCTCCCCAAGGGGGCAAGGATACAATGAGCAGTTCTTC.

The chain recombines TRBV20-1 with TRBJ2-7; 8 nucleotides align to TRBD1. CDR1 is DFQATT, CDR2 SNEGSKA, per germline (reference sequence). This CDR3 comprises 14 residues. The ends lost 4 bases at V and 2 bases at J; junction bases unmatched: 7. The CDR3 region is CSAIDRGNTYEQYF. CDR3 in DNA: TGCAGTGCTATAGACAGGGGAAACACCTACGAGCAGTACTTC.

This clonotype came up a few times. The chain recombines TRBV27 with TRBJ2-1; TRBD2 matches 14 bases. This CDR3 is built from 15 residues. Germline CDR1 and CDR2: MNHEY and SMNVEV (reference sequence). Trimming at V came to 2 bases and at J to 7 bases, leaving 1 base not matched to a gene. The CDR3 region has the DNA TGTGCCAGCAGTTTAGGGACTAGCGGGAGAAATGAGCAGTTCTTC. It encodes CASSLGTSGRNEQFF.

This rearrangement joins TRBV7-2 to TRBJ2-7; 10 nucleotides agree with TRBD1. The CDR3 consists of 16 residues. From germline, CDR1 is SGHTA and CDR2 FQGNSA. Trimming cost V 6 bases and J 4 bases; bases outside gene matches: 12. The CDR3 sequence: CASSPSGGQGDYEQYF. The CDR3, as DNA: TGTGCCAGCAGTCCTTCCGGCGGACAGGGGGATTACGAGCAGTACTTC.